This is a list of T cell receptor beta chains from one sample in a study of technical replicates of blood from four donors. Method: immunoSEQ multiplex PCR; TCRdb's copy keeps in-frame clones and lacks some. The sample has about 93,000 clones, around 95% seen once. The sequenced sample was T cells isolated from PBMCs. These TCRs come from a human donor in good health. CDR3s include the opening cysteine and the closing phenylalanine or tryptophan. The order of the fields is V gene, J gene, clone size, D gene, CDR3 protein, CDR3 DNA. D genes are given only for firm matches. Rows may omit the clone size; those that give it use once, few, many or a size class.

TRBV6-1,TRBJ1-2,.,.,CANSEASVYGYTF,TGTGCCAACAGTGAAGCGTCAGTCTATGGCTACACCTTC
TRBV7-2,TRBJ2-5,.,TRBD2,CASSQKGLVVWETQYF,TGTGCCAGCAGCCAAAAGGGACTAGTAGTATGGGAGACCCAGTACTTC
TRBV29-1,TRBJ1-1,.,.,CSVKTGGATEAFF,TGCAGCGTTAAAACAGGTGGGGCCACTGAAGCTTTCTTT
TRBV7-3,TRBJ2-6,.,.,CASSQGGFSGANVLTF,TGTGCCAGCAGCCAAGGGGGATTCTCTGGGGCCAACGTCCTGACTTTC
TRBV7-3,TRBJ2-3,once,TRBD2,CASSLYPSGGRKQITDTQYF,TGTGCCAGCAGCCTATACCCTAGCGGGGGGCGAAAACAGATCACAGATACGCAGTATTTT
TRBV9,TRBJ1-1,.,TRBD1,CASSRQGRDEAFF,TGTGCCAGCAGTCGACAGGGGCGTGATGAAGCTTTCTTT
TRBV7-8,TRBJ2-7,.,TRBD1,CASSLVAGGPNEQYF,TGTGCCAGCAGCTTAGTGGCAGGGGGTCCGAACGAGCAGTACTTC
TRBV19,TRBJ1-2,.,TRBD1,CASRDRDGYGYTF,TGTGCCAGCCGGGACAGGGATGGGTATGGCTACACCTTC
TRBV2,TRBJ2-7,once,TRBD2,CASIGGGIEQYF,TGTGCCAGCATTGGCGGGGGTATAGAGCAGTACTTC
TRBV11-2,TRBJ1-4,.,.,CASSSLNEKLFF,TGTGCCAGCAGCTCGCTAAATGAAAAACTGTTTTTT